The 28 T cell receptor beta chains below all came from one sample that was sequenced in a study of shared clonotypes between healthy human individuals. Method: immunoSEQ multiplex PCR; TCRdb's copy keeps in-frame clones and lacks some. The repertoire holds approximately 2.1 million clones, over 85% seen once, with about 0.41% in the top ten. Sequencing was carried out using naive CD4+ T cells from PBMCs. Stated subset: CD45RA+ positively selected. These receptors all stem from a man between 18 and 29 years old in good health. Some clones in this sample may be carry-over from other donors' samples.

The chain has TRBV2 and TRBJ2-7; TRBD2 is a possible D gene (5 bases). Trimming shortened V by 8 bases and J by 9 bases, and 23 bases separated the two germline ends. The CDR3 has 14 residues. Germline CDR1 and CDR2: SNHLY and FYNNEI. CDR3 sequence reads: CASSPGSSATRQYF. The CDR3 DNA reads as TGTGCCAGCTCTCCGGGGTCCTCCGCTACGAGGCAGTACTTC.

DNA of the CDR3: TGTGCCAGTAGTGTGATCGCGGGAGATTACGAGCAGTACTTC. Translating it yields CASSVIAGDYEQYF. The chain links TRBV19 to TRBJ2-7; 7 nucleotides align to TRBD2. From germline, CDR1 is LNHDA and CDR2 SQIVND (reference sequence). The CDR3 consists of 14 residues. The trim removed 5 bases at V and 4 bases at J, leaving 8 bases unmatched.

The chain employs TRBV4-1 and TRBJ1-2, with D tentatively TRBD1 (5 bases). The V end lost 3 bases, the J end lost 3 bases, and 8 bases lay between the germline ends. Germline lookup yields CDR1 MGHRA and CDR2 YSYEKL. The CDR3 is 13 amino acids. The CDR3, as DNA: TGCGCCAGCAGCCAGGACACCGACTATGGCTACACCTTC. The encoded protein is CASSQDTDYGYTF.

Concerning this clone: This specimen includes other DNA sequences encoding the same CDR3. The genes are TRBV9 and TRBJ2-5; D is unresolved. CDR3 length equals 14 residues. Trimming shortened V by 0 bases and J by 5 bases, and 11 bases separated the two germline ends. From germline, CDR1 is SGDLS and CDR2 YYNGEE. The CDR3 coding sequence is TGTGCCAGCAGCGTAGGGTCACTACGTGAGACCCAGTACTTC. As protein: CASSVGSLRETQYF. The variable domain in full, with the rest retrieved from reference TRBV9 and TRBJ2-5, is DSGVTQTPKHLITATGQRVTLRCSPRSGDLSVYWYQQSLDQGLQFLIQYYNGEERAKGNILERFSAQQFPDLHSELNLSSLELGDSALYFCASSVGSLRETQYFGPGTRLLVL.

The J gene is TRBJ2-4, the V gene TRBV6-1; D unresolved. This CDR3 is built from 12 residues. Germline-derived CDR1 and CDR2 are MNHNS and SASEGT. The V gene lost 6 bases and the J gene lost 1 base, with 4 bases spanning the gap. The CDR3 nucleotides are TGTGCCAGCAGGGAGGCCAAAAACATTCAGTACTTC. Translating gives CASREAKNIQYF.

The V and J genes are TRBV10-3 and TRBJ2-1; D gene uncertain. This CDR3 region has 13 residues. The V gene lost 2 bases and the J gene lost 8 bases, with 10 bases spanning the gap. Germline V CDR1 and CDR2: ENHRY, SYGVKD. The CDR3 sequence: CAISEKPVDEQFF. The CDR3 region has the DNA TGTGCCATCAGTGAGAAACCCGTCGATGAGCAGTTCTTC.

The genes are TRBV2 and TRBJ2-5, with TRBD1 matching over 12 bases. The CDR3 covers 15 residues. Per germline, CDR1 SNHLY and CDR2 FYNNEI. V gave up 6 bases and J gave up 4 bases; unmatched junction bases: 6. The CDR3 DNA follows: TGTGCCAGCAGCGAGCCGGGACAGGGGGCAGAGACCCAGTACTTC. This translates into CASSEPGQGAETQYF.

The rearrangement uses TRBV5-1 and TRBJ2-7; 7 positions agree with TRBD1. Per the germline V gene, CDR1 is SGHRS and CDR2 is YFSETQ. The CDR3 has 16 residues. V dropped 4 bases and J dropped 0; count of bases not matched to a gene: 10. CDR3 in amino acids: CASSPQAWDSSYEQYF. CDR3 in DNA: TGCGCCAGCAGCCCTCAGGCTTGGGACAGCTCCTACGAGCAGTACTTC.

V usage is TRBV28 and J usage is TRBJ1-2; tentative D call: TRBD1 (6 bases). V was trimmed by 3 bases and J by 13 bases, leaving 15 bases between them. CDR1 and CDR2 (germline): MDHEN, SYDVKM. This CDR3 contains 12 residues. In DNA form, the CDR3 reads TGTGCCAGCAGTTTCGGGGGCAGGCTGTTCACCTTC. Its translation: CASSFGGRLFTF.

This chain uses TRBV9 with TRBJ1-2; 9 bases match TRBD1. The CDR3 length is 14 residues. Looked up from germline, CDR1 is SGDLS and CDR2 is YYNGEE. With 0 bases clipped from V and 6 bases from J, the junction kept 3 bases outside the gene matches. CDR3 region: CASSVGGQGNGYTF. In nucleotides, the CDR3 is TGTGCCAGCAGCGTAGGGGGACAGGGCAATGGCTACACCTTC.

The CDR3 sequence: CSARDVFEQFF. In DNA, the CDR3 is TGCAGTGCTAGAGATGTATTTGAGCAGTTCTTC. The chain has TRBV20-1 and TRBJ2-1; D not resolved. Trimming removed 0 bases from V and 9 bases from J, with 6 bases in between. The CDR3 consists of 11 residues. CDR1 and CDR2 from the germline V gene are DFQATT and SNEGSKA (reference sequence).

The J gene is TRBJ2-5, the V gene TRBV30; D remains unclear. Germline assignment: CDR1 GTSNPN and CDR2 SVGIG (reference sequence). This CDR3 contains 14 residues. V was clipped by 3 bases and J by 2 bases, with 13 bases between them. CDR3 sequence reads: CAWSSWADQETQYF. DNA for the CDR3: TGTGCCTGGAGCTCATGGGCGGATCAAGAGACCCAGTACTTC.

This sequence joins TRBV28 and TRBJ2-2; 7 bases agree with TRBD2. This CDR3 region has 16 residues. Germline V gene data show CDR1 as MDHEN and CDR2 as SYDVKM. Trimming at V came to 5 bases and at J to 1 base, leaving 7 bases not matched to a gene. As DNA, the CDR3 is TGTGCCAGCAGTCTTAGACTAGCCTTGAACACCGGGGAGCTGTTTTTT. Its protein product is CASSLRLALNTGELFF. Supplemented by reference TRBV28 and TRBJ2-2, the full variable domain reads DVKVTQSSRYLVKRTGEKVFLECVQDMDHENMFWYRQDPGLGLRLIYFSYDVKMKEKGDIPEGYSVSREKKERFSLILESASTNQTSMYLCASSLRLALNTGELFFGEGSRLTVL.

Only one count was recorded for this clone. This chain joins TRBV29-1 and TRBJ2-7; D unclear. The CDR3 sequence is 10 residues long. V was trimmed by 3 bases and J by 5 bases, leaving 5 bases between them. Germline V CDR1 and CDR2: SQVTM, ANQGSEA. CDR3 region: CSVDTNEQYF. In DNA form, the CDR3 reads TGCAGCGTTGATACCAACGAGCAGTACTTC.

This clone was recorded once. The chain has TRBV5-1 and TRBJ2-3, with a tentative D call TRBD1 (6 bases). There are 15 residues in the CDR3. Germline V gene sequence: CDR1 SGHRS, CDR2 YFSETQ. Trimming stripped 6 bases from V and 3 bases from J, with 17 bases between. For the CDR3, the DNA is TGCGCCAGCACGGAGACAGGTTGGGGTACAGATACGCAGTATTTT. Its protein is CASTETGWGTDTQYF.

V is TRBV28 and J is TRBJ1-2, with 10 nucleotides matching TRBD1. V shed 5 bases, J shed 8 bases, and the junction held 8 bases outside the gene matches. The length of the CDR3 is 14 residues. In germline, CDR1 is MDHEN, CDR2 SYDVKM. This chain's CDR3 is CASSHRQGAKGYTF. CDR3 nucleotides: TGTGCCAGCAGTCATCGACAGGGGGCTAAAGGCTACACCTTC.

V is TRBV15 and J is TRBJ1-4; tentatively, D is TRBD1 (6 bases). Per the germline V gene, CDR1 is LNHNV and CDR2 is YYDKDF (reference sequence). The CDR3 loop spans 15 amino acids. Trimming cost V 1 base and J 8 bases, with 14 bases left between them. In nucleotides, the CDR3 is TGTGCCACCAGCAGAGGGGGGCAGGGATACGAAAAACTGTTTTTT. This codes for CATSRGGQGYEKLFF.

The V and J genes are TRBV13 and TRBJ1-2, with D perhaps matching TRBD1 (6 bases). Trimming removed 5 bases at V and 7 bases at J, with 14 bases between. Germline CDR1 PRHDT, CDR2 FYEKMQ (reference sequence). CDR3 length: 13 residues. In DNA form, the CDR3 reads TGTGCCAGCAGCCTCAGGGGTCTGAGTGGCTACACCTTC. This translates into CASSLRGLSGYTF.

The V call is TRBV27, the J call TRBJ2-1; D not certain. V shed 6 bases and J shed 8 bases, with 8 bases lying between them. This CDR3 contains 11 residues. Germline V gives CDR1 MNHEY, CDR2 SMNVEV (reference sequence). The CDR3 loop reads CASSSWDEQFF. Written as DNA, the CDR3 is TGTGCCAGCAGCTCTTGGGATGAGCAGTTCTTC.

The chain links TRBV27 to TRBJ2-2; 7 nucleotides match TRBD1. V was pared by 7 bases and J by 5 bases, with 10 bases of the junction left unmatched. Looked up from germline, CDR1 is MNHEY and CDR2 is SMNVEV (reference sequence). This CDR3 region has 15 residues. The CDR3 nucleotides are TGTGCCAGCACCGTTCAAGGGGGCGGGACCGGGGAGCTGTTTTTT. This translates into CASTVQGGGTGELFF.

The chain joins TRBV5-6 to TRBJ2-4; 7 nucleotides agree with TRBD2. After removal of 4 bases from V and 6 bases from J, the junction contained 13 bases not matched to a gene. The germline CDR1 and CDR2 sequences are SGHDT and YYEEEE. This CDR3 is 16 amino acids long. The CDR3 protein is CASSPRSSGDINIQYF. As DNA, the CDR3 is TGTGCCAGCAGCCCTCGGTCTAGCGGAGACATAAACATTCAGTACTTC. Full variable domain (remainder filled in from reference TRBV5-6 and TRBJ2-4): DAGVTQSPTHLIKTRGQQVTLRCSPKSGHDTVSWYQQALGQGPQFIFQYYEEEERQRGNFPDRFSGHQFPNYSSELNVNALLLGDSALYLCASSPRSSGDINIQYFGAGTRLSVL.

The chain couples TRBV10-2 to TRBJ2-1; possible D gene TRBD2, 5 bases. V lost 3 bases and J 2 bases, leaving 8 bases between the germline ends. The CDR3 extends over 14 amino acids. CDR1 WSHSY and CDR2 SAAADI come from the germline V gene. Written as DNA, the CDR3 is TGCGCCAGCAGTGACGGGGTTGCCTACAATGAGCAGTTCTTC. It specifies CASSDGVAYNEQFF.

This chain links TRBV7-9 with TRBJ1-2; no reliable D call. Germline V gives CDR1 SEHNR, CDR2 FQNEAQ (reference sequence). V was clipped by 1 base and J by 0 bases, with 6 bases between them. The CDR3 extends over 14 amino acids. The CDR3 loop is CASSLGAPNYGYTF. The CDR3 DNA reads as TGTGCCAGCAGCTTAGGGGCACCTAACTATGGCTACACCTTC. Full variable domain (remainder filled in from reference TRBV7-9 and TRBJ1-2): DTGVSQNPRHKITKRGQNVTFRCDPISEHNRLYWYRQTLGQGPEFLTYFQNEAQLEKSRLLSDRFSAERPKGSFSTLEIQRTEQGDSAMYLCASSLGAPNYGYTFGSGTRLTVV.

The chain recombines TRBV5-1 with TRBJ2-5, with 8 bases fitting TRBD2. CDR1 and CDR2 (germline): SGHRS, YFSETQ. This CDR3 has 14 amino acids. With V trimmed by 4 bases and J by 2 bases, 4 bases remained unmatched. The CDR3 nucleotides are TGCGCCAGCAGCCCAGGGACTAGACAAGAGACCCAGTACTTC. Protein: CASSPGTRQETQYF.

The J gene is TRBJ2-7, the V gene TRBV2, with 10 bases that match TRBD1. Per germline, CDR1 SNHLY and CDR2 FYNNEI. Trimming took 6 bases from V and 4 from J; bases not matched to a gene: 6. The length of the CDR3 is 14 residues. In nucleotides, the CDR3 is TGTGCCAGCAGCCCCGGACAGGGGGTTTACGAGCAGTACTTC. Translated: CASSPGQGVYEQYF. The full variable domain, in which reference TRBV2 and TRBJ2-7 provide the parts outside the CDR3, is EPEVTQTPSHQVTQMGQEVILRCVPISNHLYFYWYRQILGQKVEFLVSFYNNEISEKSEIFDDQFSVERPDGSNFTLKIRSTKLEDSAMYFCASSPGQGVYEQYFGPGTRLTVT.

As concerns this clone: Other DNA sequences of this sample code for an identical CDR3. This sequence joins TRBV4-1 and TRBJ2-1; maybe TRBD1 (6 bases). With 1 base removed from V and 7 bases from J, the gap between germline ends came to 11 bases. Germline V gene data show CDR1 as MGHRA and CDR2 as YSYEKL. This CDR3 comprises 14 residues. CDR3 DNA: TGCGCCAGCAGCCAAGGAACAGGGAGTAATGAGCAGTTCTTC. Its translation: CASSQGTGSNEQFF.

V and J are TRBV6-5 and TRBJ2-7, with 9 bases fitting TRBD2. The CDR3 contains 14 residues. Germline trimming cut 6 bases from V and 3 bases from J; bases unmatched to any gene: 6. In germline, CDR1 is MNHEY, CDR2 SVGAGI. The CDR3 protein is CASRASGAVYEQYF. The CDR3, as DNA: TGTGCCAGCAGGGCTAGCGGGGCCGTCTACGAGCAGTACTTC.

The J gene is TRBJ2-2, the V gene TRBV28, with D unclear. CDR3 length: 12 residues. Germline assignment: CDR1 MDHEN and CDR2 SYDVKM. The ends were cut back, 5 bases at V and 6 bases at J, with 7 bases in the middle. CDR3 loop: CASSLPAGELFF. The CDR3 DNA is TGTGCCAGCAGTCTTCCGGCCGGGGAGCTGTTTTTT. The full variable domain, in which reference TRBV28 and TRBJ2-2 provide the parts outside the CDR3, is DVKVTQSSRYLVKRTGEKVFLECVQDMDHENMFWYRQDPGLGLRLIYFSYDVKMKEKGDIPEGYSVSREKKERFSLILESASTNQTSMYLCASSLPAGELFFGEGSRLTVL.